This T cell receptor beta chain was documented in a study of CD8 T cells in Susac syndrome. V was cut by 4 bases and J by 4 bases, with 2 bases left in between. The CDR3 is 11 amino acids. This clonotype was counted between two and nine times. When the RNA was reverse transcribed, random hexamers were used with an input of roughly 0.45 to 1 ug. TCRdb re-called the immunoSEQ multiplex PCR reads with MiXCR, one entry per CDR3 protein. The sample includes some 260,000 distinct CDR3 sequences, 70% to 90% seen only once; the top ten take 0.11%. The TCR sequence derives from a human donor with multiple sclerosis. The chain combines TRBV12-3 or TRBV12-4 with TRBJ1-3; unclear D gene. What was sequenced was CD8+ T cells from PBMCs. CDR3 bases: TGTGCCAGCAGTTCAGGAAACACCATATATTTT. Its protein is CASSSGNTIYF.